The 31 T cell receptor beta chains listed next were all sequenced from one sample in a study of T-cell memory formation after mild COVID-19 (dated by TCRdb to about 2021). The library relied on 5' RACE. Sequenced on an Illumina NovaSeq 6000. Using fastp trimming at Q25 and MiXCR clonotype assembly, TCRdb reanalyzed the public sequencing data and kept in-frame beta chains. Every distinct CDR3 protein forms one entry, paired with its most common genes and DNA. This sample has about 450,000 distinct CDR3 sequences in its table, and around a quarter of those were observed once. The top ten clonotypes cover approximately 14% of the sample. Sequencing was performed on PBMCs or a T cell subset sorted from them (not recorded which). These receptors were obtained from an adult woman who had mild COVID-19 (a few samples of this study predate the infection). The sample titles of this study are shuffled in the database, so cell type and time point are left out; the donor was told from shared clones.

The CDR3 DNA is TGTGCCTGGAGCGTTGACAGGGGGGGTCAGCCCCAGCATTTT. As protein: CAWSVDRGGQPQHF. The J gene is TRBJ1-5, the V gene TRBV30; 9 positions agree with TRBD1. The V gene end was trimmed by 3 bases and the J gene end by 6 bases; junction bases not matched to a gene: 6. The germline V gene has CDR1 GTSNPN and CDR2 SVGIG (reference sequence). There are 14 residues in the CDR3.

The chain is built from TRBV12-3 or TRBV12-4 and TRBJ1-2; D remains ambiguous. Deletions cut 4 bases from V and 4 bases from J, with 16 bases between. The CDR3 runs 15 residues. CDR3 nucleotides: TGTGCCAGCAGTTCCATGGACCCCTCCCTCTATGGCTACACCTTC. As protein: CASSSMDPSLYGYTF.

The chain employs TRBV5-1 and TRBJ1-5; no firm D call. The CDR3 loop spans 16 amino acids. The V end was cut by 4 bases, the J end by 0 bases, with 14 bases between. CDR1 and CDR2 (germline): SGHRS, YFSETQ. DNA of the CDR3: TGCGCCAGCAGCCCGGGAATTTCGACTAGCAATCAGCCCCAGCATTTT. Its protein product is CASSPGISTSNQPQHF.

The gene calls are TRBV7-9 and TRBJ1-3, with D possibly matching TRBD1 (6 bases). V lost 4 bases and J lost 4, with 17 bases in between. Germline CDR1 and CDR2: SEHNR and FQNEAQ (reference sequence). The CDR3 totals 16 residues. CDR3 amino acids: CASSSLLGGLGNTIYF. For the CDR3, the DNA is TGTGCCAGCAGCTCATTGTTAGGGGGATTGGGAAACACCATATATTTT.

This clonotype showed up just a few times. The genes are TRBV24-1 and TRBJ1-5; 9 bases match TRBD1. This CDR3 has 15 amino acids. V shed 3 bases, J shed 4 bases, and the junction held 3 bases outside the gene matches. CDR1 is KGHDR, CDR2 SFDVKD, per germline. Here the CDR3 DNA reads TGTGCCACCAGTGATATAGGGACAGGGAATCAGCCCCAGCATTTT. Its translation: CATSDIGTGNQPQHF.

The chain has TRBV15 and TRBJ2-1; 7 bases are a match to TRBD2. CDR1 LNHNV and CDR2 YYDKDF come from the germline V gene (reference sequence). V trimming: 5 bases; J trimming: 5 bases; junction bases outside the gene matches: 12. The CDR3 has 16 amino acids. CDR3 sequence: CATSPIPGLTDNEQFF. The CDR3, as DNA: TGTGCCACCAGCCCAATCCCGGGACTAACTGACAATGAGCAGTTCTTC.

This clonotype has just a few counts. The chain joins TRBV20-1 to TRBJ2-1; D gene ambiguous. Germline CDR1 reads DFQATT; CDR2 reads SNEGSKA (reference sequence). With 4 bases removed from V and 6 bases from J, the gap between germline ends came to 7 bases. CDR3 length equals 11 residues. CDR3 sequence reads: CSANRGNEQFF. The DNA of the CDR3 is TGCAGTGCTAATCGAGGCAATGAGCAGTTCTTC.

The chain combines TRBV5-1 with TRBJ1-2; 8 bases are a match to TRBD1. The length of the CDR3 is 15 residues. V gave up 0 bases and J gave up 3 bases; unmatched junction bases: 4. From germline, CDR1 is SGHRS and CDR2 YFSETQ. This CDR3 is CASSLGTGRDYGYTF. The CDR3 region has the DNA TGCGCCAGCAGCTTGGGGACAGGGCGAGACTATGGCTACACCTTC.

The V gene is TRBV14, the J gene TRBJ1-6; TRBD1 might be the D (6 bases). From germline, CDR1 is SGHDN and CDR2 FVKESK. V lost 8 bases and J lost 13, with 24 bases in between. CDR3 length: 15 residues. CDR3 protein: CASPRVNRDRSPLHF. CDR3 sequence (DNA): TGTGCCAGCCCTCGGGTGAACAGGGATAGGTCGCCCCTCCACTTT.

This clonotype was counted a few times. The V and J genes are TRBV10-3 and TRBJ1-2; TRBD1 agrees at 7 bases. Trimming at V came to 7 bases and at J to 7 bases, leaving 12 bases not matched to a gene. The germline CDR1 and CDR2 sequences are ENHRY and SYGVKD. The CDR3 spans 14 residues. The CDR3 DNA reads as TGTGCCATCACCTCAACAGGGGAAGGAATTGGCTACACCTTC. The encoded protein is CAITSTGEGIGYTF.

This clonotype was observed a few times. V is TRBV6-2 or TRBV6-3 and J is TRBJ2-3, with TRBD1 matching over 10 bases. The CDR3 consists of 19 residues. Looked up from germline, CDR1 is MNHEY and CDR2 is SVGEGT. The J segment lost 5 bases and the V segment lost 3 bases, leaving 17 bases of the junction unmatched. The CDR3 sequence is CASSYRLGGQGGRGDTQYF. In DNA, the CDR3 is TGTGCCAGCAGTTATCGACTTGGCGGACAGGGGGGCCGAGGAGATACGCAGTATTTT.

V is TRBV2 and J is TRBJ1-1; D not certain. The CDR3 sequence is 14 residues long. Trimming shortened V by 3 bases and J by 0 bases, and 8 bases separated the two germline ends. Germline lookup yields CDR1 SNHLY and CDR2 FYNNEI. The CDR3, as DNA: TGTGCCAGCAGTGATGGGCAGATGAACACTGAAGCTTTCTTT. As protein: CASSDGQMNTEAFF.

The V gene is TRBV4-1, the J gene TRBJ2-1; tentatively, D is TRBD1 or TRBD2 (5 bases each). Germline values: CDR1 MGHRA, CDR2 YSYEKL. The germline V and J ends were trimmed by 1 base and 5 bases, with 9 bases remaining between them. The CDR3 has 14 residues. Here the CDR3 reads CASSQVGTDNEQFF. In DNA, the CDR3 is TGCGCCAGCAGCCAAGTTGGGACGGACAATGAGCAGTTCTTC.

J is TRBJ2-7 and V is TRBV30; TRBD1 aligns across 9 bases. This CDR3 is 15 amino acids long. Germline trimming cut 4 bases from V and 4 bases from J; bases unmatched to any gene: 11. Germline values: CDR1 GTSNPN, CDR2 SVGIG (reference sequence). CDR3 sequence (DNA): TGTGCCTGGACCCCCACCAGGACAGGGGCGTACGAGCAGTACTTC. The encoded protein is CAWTPTRTGAYEQYF.

This clonotype was observed a few times. This rearrangement joins TRBV6-1 to TRBJ2-5; 9 positions agree with TRBD1. The V segment lost 6 bases and the J segment 0 bases; nucleotides outside the gene matches: 5. This CDR3 has 15 residues. From germline, CDR1 is MNHNS and CDR2 SASEGT. As DNA, the CDR3 is TGTGCCAGCAGCGGGGGACAGGGCAACCAAGAGACCCAGTACTTC. It yields the protein CASSGGQGNQETQYF.

This rearrangement joins TRBV7-9 to TRBJ2-2; D unresolved. Looked up from germline, CDR1 is SEHNR and CDR2 is FQNEAQ (reference sequence). This CDR3 contains 16 residues. V lost 8 bases and J 1 base, leaving 17 bases between the germline ends. The CDR3 reads CASSSGRYRNTGELFF. Here the CDR3 DNA reads TGTGCCAGCTCCTCAGGCCGTTACAGGAACACCGGGGAGCTGTTTTTT. Complete variable domain (other parts from reference TRBV7-9 and TRBJ2-2): DTGVSQNPRHKITKRGQNVTFRCDPISEHNRLYWYRQTLGQGPEFLTYFQNEAQLEKSRLLSDRFSAERPKGSFSTLEIQRTEQGDSAMYLCASSSGRYRNTGELFFGEGSRLTVL.

This clonotype has a handful of counts. V gene TRBV18 combines with J gene TRBJ2-7, with D hard to call. V was trimmed by 3 bases and J by 7 bases, leaving 10 bases between them. Germline values: CDR1 KGHSH, CDR2 LQKENI. This CDR3 region has 12 residues. The CDR3 is CASSPAGVEQYF. CDR3 nucleotides: TGTGCCAGCTCACCGGCAGGAGTTGAGCAGTACTTC. Full variable domain (rest looked up from reference TRBV18 and TRBJ2-7): NAGVMQNPRHLVRRRGQEARLRCSPMKGHSHVYWYRQLPEEGLKFMVYLQKENIIDESGMPKERFSAEFPKEGPSILRIQQVVRGDSAAYFCASSPAGVEQYFGPGTRLTVT.

This chain links TRBV5-1 with TRBJ2-5; perhaps D is TRBD1 or TRBD2 (6 bases each). This CDR3 is 14 amino acids long. Germline CDR1 is SGHRS and CDR2 is YFSETQ. The ends were cut back, 5 bases at V and 5 bases at J, with 16 bases in the middle. CDR3: CASRPSGAGETQYF. CDR3 bases: TGCGCCAGCAGACCCTCGGGGGCCGGGGAGACCCAGTACTTC.

This clonotype was seen a handful of times. V usage is TRBV3-1 and J usage is TRBJ2-1, with D possibly matching TRBD1 (7 bases). V lost 7 bases and J lost 12, with 13 bases in between. Germline lookup yields CDR1 LGHDT and CDR2 YNNKEL (reference sequence). CDR3 size: 11 residues. The CDR3 is CASKDQGGQFF. The DNA of the CDR3 is TGTGCCAGCAAGGACCAGGGGGGGCAGTTCTTC.

The sample holds a few counts of this clonotype. V gene TRBV11-2 combines with J gene TRBJ2-2, with D hard to call. The germline V gene encodes CDR1 SGHAT and CDR2 FQNNGV. Trimming pared 0 bases from V and 3 bases from J, leaving 11 bases between. The CDR3 length is 16 residues. The CDR3 spells CASSLDPPGYTGELFF. For the CDR3, the DNA is TGTGCCAGCAGCTTAGATCCCCCAGGATACACCGGGGAGCTGTTTTTT.

This clonotype was counted a few times. The chain uses TRBV7-3 and TRBJ2-2, with 11 bases aligning to TRBD2. Per the germline V gene, CDR1 is SGHTA and CDR2 is FQGTGA. V dropped 4 bases and J dropped 5; count of bases not matched to a gene: 9. This CDR3 is built from 17 residues. The CDR3 DNA reads as TGTGCCAGCAGCTATCCTACTAGCGGGGGCGGGACCGGGGAGCTGTTTTTT. This translates into CASSYPTSGGGTGELFF.

The gene calls are TRBV7-9 and TRBJ2-7; 7 bases fit TRBD1. V was pared by 5 bases and J by 6 bases, with 10 bases of the junction left unmatched. This CDR3 is 14 amino acids long. The germline V gene has CDR1 SEHNR and CDR2 FQNEAQ (reference sequence). The CDR3 DNA reads as TGTGCCAGCAGCCCTCGACAGGGAGTGGGCGAGCAGTACTTC. Translated: CASSPRQGVGEQYF.

Concerning this clonotype itself: This may arise from a read error, as a much more abundant clone is one base away. The chain employs TRBV5-6 and TRBJ1-1; D is uncertain. Trimming took 3 bases from V and 1 from J, leaving 1 base between them. The CDR3 spans 11 residues. Germline CDR1 SGHDT, CDR2 YYEEEE. CDR3 in DNA: TGTGCCAGCAGCTGGAACACTGAAGCTTTCTTT. It codes for CASSWNTEAFF.

V is TRBV14 and J is TRBJ1-5; 9 bases align to TRBD1. With V trimmed by 5 bases and J by 5 bases, 7 bases remained unmatched. Germline CDR1 is SGHDN and CDR2 is FVKESK. CDR3 length: 15 amino acids. CDR3 bases: TGTGCCAGCAGCGAGGGGACAGGGATCTATCAGCCCCAGCATTTT. Its protein is CASSEGTGIYQPQHF.

In its sample, this clonotype was seen a few times. The chain links TRBV28 to TRBJ2-7; 7 bases agree with TRBD2. Germline lookup yields CDR1 MDHEN and CDR2 SYDVKM. The CDR3 consists of 13 residues. J was trimmed by 0 bases and V by 6 bases; bases with no gene match: 2. CDR3 residues: CASRGGSSYEQYF. For the CDR3, the DNA is TGTGCCAGCAGAGGCGGGAGCTCCTACGAGCAGTACTTC.

This clonotype was seen more than once but under ten times. The chain is built from TRBV20-1 and TRBJ2-3, with D tentatively TRBD1 (5 bases). The germline CDR1 and CDR2 sequences are DFQATT and SNEGSKA (reference sequence). V lost 2 bases, J lost 0 bases, and 12 bases lay in between. The CDR3 contains 15 residues. CDR3 nucleotide sequence: TGCAGTGCTAGAAGGGGCGGTTCTAGCACAGATACGCAGTATTTT. Translating it yields CSARRGGSSTDTQYF.

This clonotype was recorded a few times. The chain recombines TRBV7-3 with TRBJ2-1; D call uncertain. This CDR3 has 17 residues. Germline CDR1 and CDR2: SGHTA and FQGTGA. Trimming took 5 bases from V and 0 from J, leaving 17 bases between them. This chain's CDR3 is CASSTIHRANSYNEQFF. The CDR3 DNA sequence: TGTGCCAGCAGCACGATACATCGTGCAAACTCCTACAATGAGCAGTTCTTC. The full variable domain, with the rest looked up from reference TRBV7-3 and TRBJ2-1, is GAGVSQTPSNKVTEKGKYVELRCDPISGHTALYWYRQSLGQGPEFLIYFQGTGAADDSGLPNDRFFAVRPEGSVSTLKIQRTERGDSAVYLCASSTIHRANSYNEQFFGPGTRLTVL.

On this clonotype itself: A much larger clone lies one base from this, so it may be a read error. The gene calls are TRBV5-1 and TRBJ2-2, with D unclear. V was trimmed by 4 bases and J by 6 bases, leaving 4 bases between them. Germline CDR1 and CDR2: SGHRS and YFSETQ. The CDR3 has 11 residues. CDR3 in DNA: TGCGCCAGCAGCAACCCCGGGGAGCTGTTTTTT. It encodes CASSNPGELFF.

The chain has TRBV27 and TRBJ2-1; TRBD2 might be the D (6 bases). The CDR3 sequence is 14 residues long. V dropped 5 bases and J dropped 6 bases, with 14 bases sitting between them. Germline CDR1 reads MNHEY; CDR2 reads SMNVEV (reference sequence). CDR3 in amino acids: CASSTMEGPNEQFF. In nucleotides, the CDR3 is TGTGCCAGCAGTACCATGGAGGGTCCCAATGAGCAGTTCTTC.

This clonotype was counted only a few times. The J gene is TRBJ1-1, the V gene TRBV7-3, with D hard to call. Germline V lookup: CDR1 SGHTA, CDR2 FQGTGA. With 7 bases removed from V and 0 bases from J, the gap between germline ends came to 15 bases. This CDR3 comprises 15 residues. CDR3 residues: CASTTRPRVNTEAFF. In DNA form, the CDR3 reads TGTGCCAGCACCACAAGACCAAGGGTGAACACTGAAGCTTTCTTT.

The CDR3 region has the DNA TGTGCCAGTATGCCCATGGGGAGCGGGAGGGCCGCCACAGATACGCAGTATTTT. As protein: CASMPMGSGRAATDTQYF. The J gene is TRBJ2-3, the V gene TRBV19, with TRBD2 matching 10 bases. The germline gives CDR1 LNHDA, CDR2 SQIVND (reference sequence). This CDR3 is built from 18 residues. V dropped 7 bases and J dropped 2; count of bases not matched to a gene: 15.